Here is one TCR beta chain with its context. The V segment lost 8 bases and the J segment 9 bases; nucleotides outside the gene matches: 14. The CDR3 runs to 15 residues. Germline V lookup: CDR1 SNHLY, CDR2 FYNNEI. The sample belongs to a study of T cells in Graves' hyperthyroidism and ophthalmopathy. What was amplified from RNA transcripts were TCR beta CDR3 regions. During a first-round RT-PCR of the TCR CDR3, the HTBI primer set was used. TCRdb reanalysed the multiplex PCR reads using MiXCR and keeps one entry per CDR3 protein. The data contain 490,000 or so distinct CDR3 sequences, approximately 23% of them seen just once; the ten biggest clones take up about 53%.

This clonotype was obtained from an older woman with Graves' ophthalmopathy. Sequencing was performed on blood. The gene calls are TRBV2 and TRBJ2-7; 12 nucleotides match TRBD2. The CDR3 DNA follows: TGTGCCAGCCTCATGGTGGCTAGCGGGAGGGTATGGCAGTACTTC. Residues: CASLMVASGRVWQYF.